Presented here are 20 T cell receptor beta chains from one specimen sequenced in a study of blood T cell repertoires in COVID-19. Generated by immunoSEQ multiplex PCR, the TCRdb table keeps only in-frame clones and is missing some. Of some 270,000 clones listed, approximately 90% are singletons. Sequencing was done on a sample of PBMCs or T cells enriched from blood (not recorded which). The source is a man in his forties who had been exposed to COVID-19.

The chain uses TRBV5-4 and TRBJ1-4; possibly TRBD1 for D (6 bases). Germline CDR1 reads SGHNT; CDR2 reads YYREEE (reference sequence). Trimming stripped 2 bases from V and 3 bases from J, with 11 bases between. The CDR3 contains 15 residues. The CDR3 loop reads CASSFRGAANEKLFF. CDR3 nucleotides: TGTGCCAGCAGCTTTCGGGGGGCCGCTAATGAAAAACTGTTTTTT.

V is TRBV24-1 and J is TRBJ2-1; perhaps TRBD1 as D (5 bases). This CDR3 has 13 residues. Trimming left V 7 bases short and J 8 bases short, with 14 bases between. Germline V CDR1 and CDR2: KGHDR, SFDVKD. CDR3 residues: CATRAGFDDEQFF. The CDR3 coding sequence is TGTGCCACCAGAGCAGGGTTTGATGATGAGCAGTTCTTC.

The chain is built from TRBV28 and TRBJ1-2; tentative D call: TRBD1 (5 bases). The CDR3 covers 14 residues. The germline V gene encodes CDR1 MDHEN and CDR2 SYDVKM. Trimming removed 4 bases at V and 3 bases at J, with 12 bases between. The CDR3: CASSSLSRDYGYTF. CDR3 nucleotide sequence: TGTGCCAGCAGTTCATTAAGCAGGGACTATGGCTACACCTTC.

This clone was seen just once. The V call is TRBV4-2, the J call TRBJ2-7, with 12 bases aligning to TRBD2. Germline lookup yields CDR1 LGHNA and CDR2 YNFKEQ. The CDR3 runs to 16 residues. V lost 3 bases, J lost 9 bases, and 12 bases stayed unmatched. CDR3 in DNA: TGTGCCAGCAGCCAGAGGGCCGGGACTAGCGGGTTGGTGCAGTACTTC. This sequence encodes CASSQRAGTSGLVQYF.

This sequence joins TRBV10-2 and TRBJ2-2, with 7 bases lining up with TRBD1. Unmatched junction bases numbered 5, after V lost 3 bases and J lost 4 bases. The CDR3 runs 15 residues. Germline V gene sequence: CDR1 WSHSY, CDR2 SAAADI. CDR3 sequence: CASSEDRVFTGELFF. Here the CDR3 DNA reads TGCGCCAGCAGTGAAGACAGGGTTTTCACCGGGGAGCTGTTTTTT.

The J gene is TRBJ2-3, the V gene TRBV7-8; TRBD2 might be the D (5 bases). Between the trimmed V and J ends, which lost 0 bases and 1 base, there was a span of 14 bases. Germline-derived CDR1 and CDR2 are SGHVS and FQNEAQ. CDR3 size: 17 residues. For the CDR3, the DNA is TGTGCCAGCAGCTTAGCGCTGGGAGCTGGTGGCACAGATACGCAGTATTTT. Encoded protein: CASSLALGAGGTDTQYF.

This rearrangement joins TRBV19 to TRBJ1-2; 11 bases are a match to TRBD1. There are 16 residues in the CDR3. CDR1 is LNHDA, CDR2 SQIVND, per germline (reference sequence). Trimming took 0 bases from V and 6 from J; bases not matched to a gene: 6. CDR3 protein: CASSIEVRTGGDGYTF. The CDR3 DNA reads as TGTGCCAGTAGTATAGAGGTCCGGACAGGGGGCGATGGCTACACCTTC.

V is TRBV28 and J is TRBJ1-1; the match to TRBD1 covers 7 bases. The CDR3 has 15 residues. V lost 4 bases to trimming and J lost 0 bases; unmatched junction nucleotides: 5. The V gene's germline CDR1 is MDHEN and CDR2 SYDVKM. The CDR3 here is CASSSSGGLNTEAFF. The CDR3 region has the DNA TGTGCCAGCAGTTCCTCAGGGGGTTTGAACACTGAAGCTTTCTTT.

This rearrangement joins TRBV28 to TRBJ2-1, with a tentative D call TRBD2 (5 bases). From germline, CDR1 is MDHEN and CDR2 SYDVKM. Trimming left V 6 bases short and J 2 bases short, with 5 bases between. The length of the CDR3 is 12 residues. The DNA of the CDR3 is TGTGCCAGCAGAGCGGCCTACAATGAGCAGTTCTTC. Protein sequence: CASRAAYNEQFF.

This chain connects TRBV6-1 to TRBJ1-1, with 7 bases aligning to TRBD1. The V gene end was trimmed by 2 bases and the J gene end by 7 bases; junction bases not matched to a gene: 7. The CDR3 spans 14 residues. Germline-derived CDR1 and CDR2 are MNHNS and SASEGT. CDR3 DNA: TGTGCCAGCAGTGAATCCTGGGACAGTCATGAAGCTTTCTTT. It specifies CASSESWDSHEAFF.

As DNA, the CDR3 is TGTGCCATCAGTCCGGTTCAGGGGGCGCGAACCGGGGAGCTGTTTTTT. Its protein product is CAISPVQGARTGELFF. The V and J genes are TRBV10-3 and TRBJ2-2, with TRBD1 matching 8 bases. This CDR3 has 16 amino acids. Trimming removed 5 bases from V and 5 bases from J; junction bases left unmatched: 10. Germline CDR1 and CDR2: ENHRY and SYGVKD.

The chain uses TRBV27 and TRBJ1-6; D possibly corresponds to TRBD1 (6 bases). The CDR3 is 17 residues long. The germline V and J ends were trimmed by 6 bases and 9 bases, with 24 bases remaining between them. CDR1 is MNHEY and CDR2 is SMNVEV in the germline V gene (reference sequence). CDR3 in DNA: TGTGCCAGCAGCAATAACTTCCGAGAGGGGGTATTTTCACCCCTCCACTTT. Protein: CASSNNFREGVFSPLHF.

V gene TRBV5-1 combines with J gene TRBJ1-5, with 8 nucleotides matching TRBD1. V lost 0 bases and J lost 8; bases outside the gene matches: 4. In germline, CDR1 is SGHRS, CDR2 YFSETQ. This CDR3 spans 14 amino acids. As DNA, the CDR3 is TGCGCCAGCAGCTTGGCAGGGGGCGTTGAGCCCCAGCATTTT. This gives the protein CASSLAGGVEPQHF.

This chain's CDR3 is CASSRRGEQYF. The CDR3, as DNA: TGTGCCAGCTCAAGGAGAGGCGAGCAGTACTTC. The chain joins TRBV28 to TRBJ2-7; no firm D call. Trimming cost V 8 bases and J 6 bases, with 11 bases left between them. The CDR3 covers 11 residues. Germline V gene data show CDR1 as MDHEN and CDR2 as SYDVKM. Together with reference TRBV28 and TRBJ2-7, the CDR3 gives the full variable domain: DVKVTQSSRYLVKRTGEKVFLECVQDMDHENMFWYRQDPGLGLRLIYFSYDVKMKEKGDIPEGYSVSREKKERFSLILESASTNQTSMYLCASSRRGEQYFGPGTRLTVT.

The chain recombines TRBV15 with TRBJ2-2, with a tentative D call TRBD1 (6 bases). This CDR3 region has 16 residues. Trimming removed 0 bases at V and 7 bases at J, with 15 bases between. The V gene's germline CDR1 is LNHNV and CDR2 YYDKDF (reference sequence). CDR3 sequence (DNA): TGTGCCACCAGCAGAGATTTGGCAGGGGAGATCGGGGAGCTGTTTTTT. Its protein is CATSRDLAGEIGELFF.

The chain combines TRBV4-1 with TRBJ2-1; 7 positions agree with TRBD2. The CDR3 sequence is 16 residues long. Germline assignment: CDR1 MGHRA and CDR2 YSYEKL. V shed 3 bases, J shed 4 bases, and the junction held 9 bases outside the gene matches. CDR3 nucleotides: TGCGCCAGCAGCCAGAGTCCAGCGGGATTTTACAATGAGCAGTTCTTC. The encoded protein is CASSQSPAGFYNEQFF.

J is TRBJ2-2 and V is TRBV4-3; D unclear. V lost 0 bases and J lost 2, with 13 bases in between. CDR1 LGHNA and CDR2 YSLEER come from the germline V gene. The CDR3 consists of 17 residues. CDR3 region: CASSQDQAFPNTGELFF. CDR3 coding DNA: TGCGCCAGCAGCCAAGATCAAGCGTTCCCAAACACCGGGGAGCTGTTTTTT.

This clone was seen only a few times. Here the CDR3 reads CASSTTSGSVGDTQYF. In DNA form, the CDR3 reads TGTGCCAGCAGCACGACTAGCGGGAGTGTTGGAGATACGCAGTATTTT. The chain recombines TRBV9 with TRBJ2-3, with 12 nucleotides matching TRBD2. V gave up 4 bases and J gave up 5 bases; unmatched junction bases: 8. CDR3 length equals 16 residues. Germline CDR1 and CDR2: SGDLS and YYNGEE.

The gene calls are TRBV14 and TRBJ2-1; TRBD1 might be the D (5 bases). Trimming stripped 4 bases from V and 8 bases from J, with 12 bases between. The CDR3 sequence is 13 residues long. CDR1 SGHDN and CDR2 FVKESK come from the germline V gene. CDR3: CASSPDLRDEQFF. The DNA for the CDR3 is TGTGCCAGCAGCCCCGACCTCAGGGATGAGCAGTTCTTC.

J is TRBJ2-7 and V is TRBV9; D unclear. The germline V and J ends were trimmed by 0 bases and 2 bases, with 9 bases remaining between them. Germline CDR1 SGDLS, CDR2 YYNGEE. This CDR3 has 14 amino acids. CDR3 amino acids: CASSVASGPYEQYF. CDR3 nucleotide sequence: TGTGCCAGCAGCGTAGCTAGTGGTCCCTACGAGCAGTACTTC. Full variable domain (outside the CDR3, taken from reference TRBV9 and TRBJ2-7): DSGVTQTPKHLITATGQRVTLRCSPRSGDLSVYWYQQSLDQGLQFLIQYYNGEERAKGNILERFSAQQFPDLHSELNLSSLELGDSALYFCASSVASGPYEQYFGPGTRLTVT.